This T cell receptor (beta chain) originates from a study of blood T cell repertoires in COVID-19. V lost 7 bases to trimming and J lost 4 bases; unmatched junction nucleotides: 9. Germline CDR1 reads WSHSY; CDR2 reads SAAADI. The CDR3 is 14 residues long. Profiled with immunoSEQ multiplex PCR; TCRdb holds only in-frame clones, not every one. The sample consists of about 200,000 clones, about four fifths of them appearing once. V usage is TRBV10-2 and J usage is TRBJ1-2, with 7 positions matching TRBD1. This sequence was found in an older woman with COVID-19, enrolled during active disease. Sequencing input: peripheral blood. CDR3 coding DNA: TGCGCCAGCACCGGGACAGCAAACCCCTATGGCTACACCTTC. Encoded protein: CASTGTANPYGYTF.